These 4 T cell receptor beta chains were sequenced from one sample in a study of cytomegalovirus exposure and HLA in healthy donors. Profiled with immunoSEQ multiplex PCR; TCRdb holds only in-frame clones, not every one. The sample contains approximately 46,000 clones, approximately 90% of which appear only once. Sequenced material: PBMCs. Receptor source: a man in his late teens or twenties in good health and CMV-seronegative.

The chain combines TRBV14 with TRBJ2-5; D is ambiguous. V was pared by 3 bases and J by 5 bases, with 7 bases between. CDR1 and CDR2 from the germline V gene are SGHDN and FVKESK. CDR3 size: 12 residues. CDR3 region: CASSQSVETQYF. The CDR3 nucleotides read TGTGCCAGCAGCCAGAGTGTTGAGACCCAGTACTTC.

V is TRBV10-3 and J is TRBJ2-1, with 9 bases aligning to TRBD1. Unmatched junction bases numbered 11, after V lost 0 bases and J lost 8 bases. The CDR3 contains 17 residues. The V gene's germline CDR1 is ENHRY and CDR2 SYGVKD. The CDR3 region has the DNA TGTGCCATCAGTGAGTCAATAGGGGACAGGGAAGGCGATGAGCAGTTCTTC. Amino acids: CAISESIGDREGDEQFF.

V gene TRBV28 combines with J gene TRBJ1-1, with 10 nucleotides matching TRBD1. The CDR3 length is 13 residues. Trimming took 8 bases from V and 6 from J; bases not matched to a gene: 6. CDR1 and CDR2 from the germline V gene are MDHEN and SYDVKM. This CDR3 reads CASRDRGAPEAFF. CDR3 nucleotide sequence: TGTGCCAGCCGGGACAGGGGAGCCCCTGAAGCTTTCTTT.

This chain links TRBV5-4 with TRBJ2-6, with D possibly TRBD2 on 5 matching bases. Germline CDR1 reads SGHNT; CDR2 reads YYREEE (reference sequence). V lost 3 bases to trimming and J lost 0 bases, with 7 bases between them. The CDR3 is 15 residues long. The CDR3, as DNA: TGTGCCAGCAGCTATGGGAGCTCTGGGGCCAACGTCCTGACTTTC. Amino acid sequence: CASSYGSSGANVLTF. Supplemented by reference TRBV5-4 and TRBJ2-6, the full variable domain reads ETGVTQSPTHLIKTRGQQVTLRCSSQSGHNTVSWYQQALGQGPQFIFQYYREEENGRGNFPPRFSGLQFPNYSSELNVNALELDDSALYLCASSYGSSGANVLTFGAGSRLTVL.